The 14 T cell receptor beta chains in this list originate from one sample, sequenced in a study of CD8 T cells in Susac syndrome. An amount of RNA that ranged from about 0.45 to 1 ug was reverse transcribed with random hexamers. TCRdb passed the immunoSEQ multiplex PCR reads through MiXCR, listing each CDR3 protein once. The data hold 200,000 to 250,000 distinct CDR3 sequences, with roughly 94% observed a single time. The sequenced material came from CD4+ T cells from PBMCs. All receptors derive from a human donor with multiple sclerosis.

The chain has TRBV3-1 and TRBJ2-3; D unclear. Germline assignment: CDR1 LGHDT and CDR2 YNNKEL (reference sequence). Trimming left V 3 bases short and J 0 bases short, with 4 bases between. This CDR3 spans 13 amino acids. The CDR3: CASSHASTDTQYF. In DNA, the CDR3 is TGTGCCAGCAGCCATGCTAGCACAGATACGCAGTATTTT.

The rearrangement uses TRBV29-1 and TRBJ1-2, with TRBD1 matching 9 bases. The CDR3 consists of 14 residues. J gave up 6 bases and V 3 bases, and 8 bases lay outside the gene matches. Germline values: CDR1 SQVTM, CDR2 ANQGSEA. The CDR3 loop is CSVEGTGLSNGYTF. The DNA of the CDR3 is TGCAGCGTTGAGGGGACAGGGTTATCCAATGGCTACACCTTC.

This clonotype was picked up one time. The rearrangement joins TRBV29-1 to TRBJ2-2, with a tentative D call TRBD2 (6 bases). The CDR3 is 11 residues long. Germline V lookup: CDR1 SQVTM, CDR2 ANQGSEA. CDR3 protein: CSAGSSGELFF. In DNA, the CDR3 is TGCAGTGCCGGGAGCTCCGGGGAGCTGTTTTTT.

The rearrangement links TRBV27 to TRBJ1-1; TRBD1 agrees at 8 bases. Looked up from germline, CDR1 is MNHEY and CDR2 is SMNVEV (reference sequence). This CDR3 comprises 16 residues. V lost 2 bases, J lost 4 bases, and 9 bases stayed unmatched. In DNA form, the CDR3 reads TGTGCCAGCAGTTTAAAGGGACAGGTCCTGGGCACTGAAGCTTTCTTT. Translation gives CASSLKGQVLGTEAFF.

The rearrangement joins TRBV7-9 to TRBJ1-1; 9 bases fit TRBD1. CDR3 size: 16 residues. Germline assignment: CDR1 SEHNR and CDR2 FQNEAQ (reference sequence). Germline trimming cut 4 bases from V and 0 bases from J; bases unmatched to any gene: 6. CDR3 sequence reads: CASSWRQGGMNTEAFF. The CDR3 coding sequence is TGTGCCAGCAGCTGGCGACAGGGGGGGATGAACACTGAAGCTTTCTTT.

This clonotype was picked up one time. The chain couples TRBV12-5 to TRBJ2-1; 8 bases are shared with TRBD1. Germline trimming cut 1 base from V and 8 bases from J; bases unmatched to any gene: 1. This CDR3 is built from 13 residues. Germline CDR1 and CDR2: LGHNT and FRNRAP. CDR3 nucleotide sequence: TGTGCTAGTGGTTTGGGGACAGGGTATGAGCAGTTCTTC. It translates to CASGLGTGYEQFF. The full variable domain, completed using reference TRBV12-5 and TRBJ2-1, is DARVTQTPRHKVTEMGQEVTMRCQPILGHNTVFWYRQTMMQGLELLAYFRNRAPLDDSGMPKDRFSAEMPDATLATLKIQPSEPRDSAVYFCASGLGTGYEQFFGPGTRLTVL.

The chain links TRBV3-1 to TRBJ2-5, with 8 positions matching TRBD1. In germline, CDR1 is LGHDT, CDR2 YNNKEL (reference sequence). V lost 5 bases to trimming and J lost 5 bases; unmatched junction nucleotides: 7. The CDR3 length is 14 residues. The CDR3 spells CASSVDRGKETQYF. The CDR3 DNA sequence: TGTGCCAGCAGCGTTGACAGGGGCAAGGAGACCCAGTACTTC.

This chain uses TRBV5-1 with TRBJ2-7; the D is unclear. The germline V and J ends were trimmed by 3 bases and 3 bases, with 13 bases remaining between them. The CDR3 totals 14 residues. CDR1 is SGHRS, CDR2 YFSETQ, per germline. CDR3 sequence (DNA): TGCGCCAGCAGCTCAGACGGTCACCTCTACGAGCAGTACGTC. Its translation: CASSSDGHLYEQYV.

The chain uses TRBV12-3 or TRBV12-4 and TRBJ2-1, with 7 bases fitting TRBD2. V was clipped by 6 bases and J by 7 bases; unmatched bases: 12. This CDR3 is built from 15 residues. For the CDR3, the DNA is TGTGCCAGCAGCTATAAGCGGGGCGCTAGGAATGAGCAGTTCTTC. It translates to CASSYKRGARNEQFF.

This clonotype was observed once. The rearrangement links TRBV5-1 to TRBJ2-1; TRBD2 matches at 7 bases. The CDR3 totals 16 residues. V lost 5 bases to trimming and J lost 3 bases; unmatched junction nucleotides: 11. CDR1 SGHRS and CDR2 YFSETQ come from the germline V gene. The CDR3 DNA reads TGCGCCAGCAGTGGCGGGGCGGGGGTCATCTACAATGAGCAGTTCTTC. It specifies CASSGGAGVIYNEQFF.

The chain uses TRBV3-1 and TRBJ1-1; D gene uncertain. The germline gives CDR1 LGHDT, CDR2 YNNKEL (reference sequence). Trimming left V 6 bases short and J 8 bases short, with 13 bases between. This CDR3 spans 12 amino acids. CDR3 region: CASSLPPGEAFF. Written as DNA, the CDR3 is TGTGCCAGCAGTCTGCCGCCGGGGGAAGCTTTCTTT.

This clonotype appeared once. V usage is TRBV15 and J usage is TRBJ2-1; D is undetermined. There are 14 residues in the CDR3. Deletions cut 0 bases from V and 8 bases from J, with 11 bases between. Germline values: CDR1 LNHNV, CDR2 YYDKDF (reference sequence). The CDR3 loop is CATSRDLNRDEQFF. CDR3 nucleotide sequence: TGTGCCACCAGCAGAGATTTGAATCGGGATGAGCAGTTCTTC.

V usage is TRBV29-1 and J usage is TRBJ2-5; unclear D gene. V shed 6 bases and J shed 5 bases, with 16 bases lying between them. CDR3 length: 13 residues. The V gene's germline CDR1 is SQVTM and CDR2 ANQGSEA. The CDR3 reads CSVPFEVRETQYF. CDR3 nucleotides: TGCAGCGTCCCCTTCGAGGTCCGGGAGACCCAGTACTTC.

The rearrangement joins TRBV30 to TRBJ2-5, with a tentative D call TRBD2 (6 bases). V lost 0 bases and J 5 bases, leaving 13 bases between the germline ends. The CDR3 covers 14 residues. The germline V gene has CDR1 GTSNPN and CDR2 SVGIG (reference sequence). DNA of the CDR3: TGTGCCTGGAGTGTTACGGCGGGGCGTGAGACCCAGTACTTC. Residues: CAWSVTAGRETQYF. The full variable domain, completed using reference TRBV30 and TRBJ2-5, is SQTIHQWPATLVQPVGSPLSLECTVEGTSNPNLYWYRQAAGRGLQLLFYSVGIGQISSEVPQNLSASRPQDRQFILSSKKLLLSDSGFYLCAWSVTAGRETQYFGPGTRLLVL.